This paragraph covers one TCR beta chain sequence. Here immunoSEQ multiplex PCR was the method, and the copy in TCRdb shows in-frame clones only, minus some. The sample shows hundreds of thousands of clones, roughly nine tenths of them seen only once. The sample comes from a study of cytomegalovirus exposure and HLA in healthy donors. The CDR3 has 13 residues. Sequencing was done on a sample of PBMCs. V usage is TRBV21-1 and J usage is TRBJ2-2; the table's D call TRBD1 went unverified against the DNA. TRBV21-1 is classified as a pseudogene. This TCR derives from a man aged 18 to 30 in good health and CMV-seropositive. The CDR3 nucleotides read TGTGCCAGCGGGCAGGGGCACACCGGGGAGCTGTTTTTT. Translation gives CASGQGHTGELFF.